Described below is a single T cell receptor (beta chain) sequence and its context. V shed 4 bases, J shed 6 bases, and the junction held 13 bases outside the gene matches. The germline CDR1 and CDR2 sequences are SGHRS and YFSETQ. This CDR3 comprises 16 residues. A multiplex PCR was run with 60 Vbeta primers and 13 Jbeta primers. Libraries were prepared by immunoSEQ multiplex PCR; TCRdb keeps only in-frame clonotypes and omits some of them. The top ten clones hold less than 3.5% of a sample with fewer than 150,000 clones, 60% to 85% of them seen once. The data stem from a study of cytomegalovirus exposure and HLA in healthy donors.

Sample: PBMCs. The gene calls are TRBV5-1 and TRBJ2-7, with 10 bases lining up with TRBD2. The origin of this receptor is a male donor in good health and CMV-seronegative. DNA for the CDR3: TGCGCCAGCAGCGTTCCTTCAGCCCTAGCGGGGGCCGAGCAGTACTTC. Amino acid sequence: CASSVPSALAGAEQYF.